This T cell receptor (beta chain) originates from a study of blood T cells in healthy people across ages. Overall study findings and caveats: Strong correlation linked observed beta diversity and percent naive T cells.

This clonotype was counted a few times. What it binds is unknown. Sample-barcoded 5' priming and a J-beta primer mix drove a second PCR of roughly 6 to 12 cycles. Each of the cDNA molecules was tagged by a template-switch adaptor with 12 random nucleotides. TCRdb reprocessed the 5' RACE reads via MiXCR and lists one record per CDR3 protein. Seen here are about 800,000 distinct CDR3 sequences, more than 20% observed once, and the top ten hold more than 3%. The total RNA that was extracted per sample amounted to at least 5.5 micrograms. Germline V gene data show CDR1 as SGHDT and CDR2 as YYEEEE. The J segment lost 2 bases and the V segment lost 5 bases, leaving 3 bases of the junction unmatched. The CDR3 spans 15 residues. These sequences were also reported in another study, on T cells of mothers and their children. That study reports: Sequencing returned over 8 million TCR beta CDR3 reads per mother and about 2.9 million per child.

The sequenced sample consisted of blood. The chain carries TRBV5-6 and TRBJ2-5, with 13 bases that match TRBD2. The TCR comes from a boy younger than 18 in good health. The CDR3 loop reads CASSPTSGRQETQYF. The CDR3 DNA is TGTGCCAGCAGTCCGACTAGCGGGAGGCAAGAGACCCAGTACTTC.